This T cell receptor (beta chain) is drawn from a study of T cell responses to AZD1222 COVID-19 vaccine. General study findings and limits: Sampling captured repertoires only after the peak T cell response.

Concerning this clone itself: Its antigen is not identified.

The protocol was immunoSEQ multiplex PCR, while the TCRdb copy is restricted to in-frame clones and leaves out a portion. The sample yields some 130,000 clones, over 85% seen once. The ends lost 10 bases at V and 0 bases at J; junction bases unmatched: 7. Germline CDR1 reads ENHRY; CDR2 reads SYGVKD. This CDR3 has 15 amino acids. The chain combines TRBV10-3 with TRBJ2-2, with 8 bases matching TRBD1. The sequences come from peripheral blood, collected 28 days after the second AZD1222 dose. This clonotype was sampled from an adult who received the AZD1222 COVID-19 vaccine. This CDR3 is CATLTGGANTGELFF. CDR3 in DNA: TGTGCCACCTTAACAGGGGGTGCGAACACCGGGGAGCTGTTTTTT.